This T cell receptor beta chain appears in the sequencing data of a study of blood T cell repertoires in COVID-19. As for the study in general: PBMCs, B-cell-depleted T cells, or T cells were the source of the cDNA or gDNA that made up the material.

In the authors' methods: Amplification with reference gene primers provided the estimates of nucleated cell counts. Repertoires were generated with immunoSEQ multiplex PCR, while TCRdb's copy carries only in-frame clones and drops some. Clone size and V and J calls were adopted from that table, with D and trimming inferred from the DNA. The data show 160,000 or so clones, about 89% seen once. This clonotype originated in a man between 60 and 75 years old with acute or convalescent COVID-19. The specimen sequenced was peripheral blood.

The CDR3 spells CAWNWGRNTEAFF. In DNA, the CDR3 is TGTGCCTGGAATTGGGGGCGCAACACTGAAGCTTTCTTT. This chain links TRBV30 with TRBJ1-1; D is perhaps TRBD1 (6 bases). V was cut by 4 bases and J by 2 bases, with 11 bases left in between. Germline CDR1 is GTSNPN and CDR2 is SVGIG (reference sequence). CDR3 size: 13 residues.